The clone carrying this T cell receptor (beta chain) occurred a few times. The sample originates from a study of tumor T cells in aggressive B-cell lymphoma. Repertoires were generated with immunoSEQ multiplex PCR, while TCRdb's copy carries only in-frame clones and drops some. The data contain approximately 7,100 clones, around 86% of them seen just once; the ten biggest clones take up over 2.5%. Trimming removed 2 bases at V and 0 bases at J, with 15 bases between. Germline CDR1 and CDR2: SGHTS and YDEGEE. This CDR3 region has 17 residues. The sequenced sample was tumor tissue. The V gene is TRBV5-8, the J gene TRBJ1-5; D uncertain. The sequence derives from an adult with diffuse large B cell lymphoma. The chain's CDR3 is CASSFLSEVYSNQPQHF. The DNA of the CDR3 is TGTGCCAGCAGCTTTTTGAGTGAGGTTTATAGCAATCAGCCCCAGCATTTT.